This TCR beta chain was sequenced during a study of cytomegalovirus exposure and HLA in healthy donors. Study context: A preliminary data release comprised tens of millions of unique TCRs obtained from HLA-typed donors. Findings and caveats of the study: In an earlier analysis, about 87% or about 30%: the productive usage of most TCR beta V segments. There were some V segments, including TRBV6-2 and TRBV6-3, excluded as indistinguishable.

Concerning this clone itself: Its cognate antigen is unknown.

These donors counted as nominally healthy when sampled, but unrecorded immune exposures were likely. The length of the CDR3 is 13 residues. Amplification used 60 Vbeta primers and 13 Jbeta primers. TCRdb keeps only in-frame clones here, not all; method: immunoSEQ multiplex PCR. The repertoire consists of approximately 130,000 clones, with over 75% occurring once and the leading ten covering around 1.2%. The TCR was taken from a man aged 45-65 years in good health and CMV-seronegative. The chain joins TRBV21-1 to TRBJ2-1; the table's D call, TRBD1, has no DNA check behind it. TRBV21-1 is a known pseudogene. The sequenced sample consisted of PBMCs. DNA for the CDR3: TGTGCCAGCAGCAAAGGGGGGAGGACAGGGATGTTCTTC. Translation gives CASSKGGRTGMFF.